The 16 T cell receptor beta chains reported below all come from one sample, sequenced in a study of identical twins. TCRdb re-called the 5' RACE reads through MiXCR, storing one row per CDR3 protein. The table records 400,000 to 550,000 distinct CDR3 sequences, roughly an eighth of them present only once. This sample also appeared in a second study, on yellow fever vaccine responses in identical twins.

Material: CD4+ T cells sorted from blood. Receptors were obtained from a woman younger than 35 in good health.

This clonotype was picked up a small number of times. The genes are TRBV20-1 and TRBJ2-7, with 7 bases lining up with TRBD2. Germline CDR1 reads DFQATT; CDR2 reads SNEGSKA (reference sequence). CDR3 length: 15 amino acids. Germline trimming cut 6 bases from V and 0 bases from J; bases unmatched to any gene: 11. The CDR3 is CSAGKGAGNSYEQYF. The CDR3 DNA reads TGCAGTGCGGGGAAAGGAGCGGGGAACTCCTACGAGCAGTACTTC.

This clonotype occurred a few times. This chain connects TRBV10-3 to TRBJ2-3, with D tentatively TRBD2 (7 bases). CDR1 ENHRY and CDR2 SYGVKD come from the germline V gene. The CDR3 runs 16 residues. V was trimmed by 3 bases and J by 5 bases, leaving 18 bases between them. In nucleotides, the CDR3 is TGTGCCATCAGTGACGCTGCGGGGGCCCTTAGAGATACGCAGTATTTT. As protein: CAISDAAGALRDTQYF.

The CDR3 spells CASTNLGESTDTQYF. Here the CDR3 DNA reads TGTGCCAGCACCAACTTGGGGGAGAGCACAGATACGCAGTATTTT. The chain joins TRBV5-4 to TRBJ2-3, with D perhaps matching TRBD1 or TRBD2 (5 bases each). CDR1 and CDR2 from the germline V gene are SGHNT and YYREEE (reference sequence). The CDR3 is made up of 15 amino acids. V dropped 6 bases and J dropped 0 bases, with 14 bases sitting between them.

This clonotype has just a few counts. This rearrangement joins TRBV4-3 to TRBJ2-2; D uncertain. The V and J ends lost 1 base and 4 bases respectively, with 4 bases between them. The germline gives CDR1 LGHNA, CDR2 YSLEER. The CDR3 has 13 residues. The CDR3: CASSQVFTGELFF. In nucleotides, the CDR3 is TGCGCCAGCAGCCAAGTGTTCACCGGGGAGCTGTTTTTT.

There are a few counts of this clonotype. This chain connects TRBV18 to TRBJ1-1; D call uncertain. V lost 3 bases to trimming and J lost 3 bases, with 20 bases between them. The CDR3 runs 17 residues. Germline CDR1 and CDR2: KGHSH and LQKENI. DNA of the CDR3: TGTGCCAGCTCACCCGTCGCCCGTGGGATAGAGGACACTGAAGCTTTCTTT. As protein: CASSPVARGIEDTEAFF.

This clonotype showed up just a few times. The rearrangement uses TRBV20-1 and TRBJ1-3; TRBD1 is a possible D gene (5 bases). V was trimmed by 2 bases and J by 3 bases, leaving 14 bases between them. The CDR3 has 15 residues. CDR1 and CDR2 from the germline V gene are DFQATT and SNEGSKA (reference sequence). CDR3 residues: CSARSLPDSGNTIYF. CDR3 in DNA: TGCAGTGCTAGATCCCTCCCCGACAGTGGAAACACCATATATTTT.

The chain has TRBV29-1 and TRBJ2-1; the D is unclear. CDR3 length: 16 amino acids. V was pared by 6 bases and J by 2 bases, with 20 bases between. CDR1 is SQVTM, CDR2 ANQGSEA, per germline. The CDR3 is CSVFQAMPETYNEQFF. CDR3 nucleotide sequence: TGCAGCGTCTTTCAAGCGATGCCCGAGACCTACAATGAGCAGTTCTTC.

This chain links TRBV6-2 or TRBV6-3 with TRBJ2-7; D is unclear. Germline V gives CDR1 MNHEY, CDR2 SVGEGT. The CDR3 totals 12 residues. The germline V and J ends were trimmed by 6 bases and 2 bases, with 8 bases remaining between them. CDR3: CASRDGAYEQYF. CDR3 sequence (DNA): TGTGCCAGCAGGGACGGCGCCTACGAGCAGTACTTC.

This clonotype was counted a few times. The genes are TRBV12-3 or TRBV12-4 and TRBJ2-1; 11 bases are a match to TRBD2. The CDR3 covers 19 residues. V gave up 1 base and J gave up 8 bases; unmatched junction bases: 16. In DNA, the CDR3 is TGTGCCAGCAGTTTAGATTGGGGTAGCGGGGGGGCAGACCATGATGAGCAGTTCTTC. Residues: CASSLDWGSGGADHDEQFF.

A few counts support this clonotype. The gene calls are TRBV6-2 or TRBV6-3 and TRBJ2-3; TRBD1 matches 7 bases. Trimming at V came to 2 bases and at J to 0 bases, leaving 5 bases not matched to a gene. Germline V gives CDR1 MNHEY, CDR2 SVGEGT. The CDR3 totals 16 residues. The CDR3 is CASSYPTGRSTDTQYF. CDR3 DNA sequence: TGTGCCAGCAGTTACCCGACAGGGAGAAGCACAGATACGCAGTATTTT.

This clonotype appeared many times. This sequence joins TRBV20-1 and TRBJ1-1, with D perhaps TRBD1 (5 bases). Germline V gene data show CDR1 as DFQATT and CDR2 as SNEGSKA (reference sequence). The CDR3 sequence is 11 residues long. The V gene lost 6 bases and the J gene lost 8 bases, with 13 bases spanning the gap. CDR3 in DNA: TGCAGTGCCCTGGCCGGGACCGAAGCTTTCTTT. Amino acids: CSALAGTEAFF.

CDR3 DNA: TGTGCCAGCAGAACAACAGTGCTAGCCTCCTACGAGCAGTACTTC. This translates into CASRTTVLASYEQYF. V is TRBV6-1 and J is TRBJ2-7; tentative D call: TRBD2 (5 bases). V lost 6 bases and J lost 0, with 15 bases in between. This CDR3 is built from 15 residues. Germline V gene lookup returns CDR1 MNHNS and CDR2 SASEGT.

The chain joins TRBV20-1 to TRBJ2-1; no definite D call. Trimming cost V 4 bases and J 0 bases, with 13 bases left between them. This CDR3 has 15 residues. The germline V gene has CDR1 DFQATT and CDR2 SNEGSKA (reference sequence). CDR3 bases: TGCAGTGCTACCCTCTACAGCGTCTCCTACAATGAGCAGTTCTTC. Protein: CSATLYSVSYNEQFF.

This clonotype was detected a few times. V gene TRBV7-2 combines with J gene TRBJ2-3, with D perhaps given as TRBD1 or TRBD2 (5 bases each). The CDR3 runs to 16 residues. The germline V gene encodes CDR1 SGHTA and CDR2 FQGNSA. V gave up 2 bases and J gave up 2 bases, with 14 bases separating them. The CDR3 is CASSLTPPGLTDTQYF. CDR3 sequence (DNA): TGTGCCAGCAGCTTAACCCCCCCGGGGCTCACAGATACGCAGTATTTT. Complete variable domain (other parts from reference TRBV7-2 and TRBJ2-3): GAGVSQSPSNKVTEKGKDVELRCDPISGHTALYWYRQSLGQGLEFLIYFQGNSAPDKSGLPSDRFSAERTGGSVSTLTIQRTQQEDSAVYLCASSLTPPGLTDTQYFGPGTRLTVL.

The chain uses TRBV18 and TRBJ1-1; 7 nucleotides agree with TRBD1. V dropped 1 base and J dropped 2; count of bases not matched to a gene: 4. This CDR3 is built from 15 residues. Per germline, CDR1 KGHSH and CDR2 LQKENI. CDR3 amino acids: CASSPQGAGNTEAFF. CDR3 DNA sequence: TGTGCCAGCTCACCACAGGGGGCGGGAAACACTGAAGCTTTCTTT.

This clonotype came up a few times. The CDR3 DNA reads as TGTGCCAGCAGCCGCCGACCGACCGGGGAGCTGTTTTTT. It is translated as CASSRRPTGELFF. This chain joins TRBV6-1 and TRBJ2-2; no definite D call. The CDR3 is made up of 13 amino acids. Germline loops: CDR1 MNHNS, CDR2 SASEGT. V dropped 6 bases and J dropped 5 bases, with 10 bases sitting between them.